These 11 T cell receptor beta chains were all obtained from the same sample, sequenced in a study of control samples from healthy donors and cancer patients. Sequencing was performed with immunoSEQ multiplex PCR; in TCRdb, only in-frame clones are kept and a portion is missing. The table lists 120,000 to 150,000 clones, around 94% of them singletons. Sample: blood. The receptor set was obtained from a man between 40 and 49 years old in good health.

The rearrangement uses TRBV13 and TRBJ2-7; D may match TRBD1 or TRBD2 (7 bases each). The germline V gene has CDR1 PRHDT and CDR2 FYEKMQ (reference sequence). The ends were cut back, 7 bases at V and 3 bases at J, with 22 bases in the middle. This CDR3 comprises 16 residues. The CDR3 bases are TGTGCCAGCACCACCTCAGGGGGGTCTAGCGGCTACGAGCAGTACTTC. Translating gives CASTTSGGSSGYEQYF.

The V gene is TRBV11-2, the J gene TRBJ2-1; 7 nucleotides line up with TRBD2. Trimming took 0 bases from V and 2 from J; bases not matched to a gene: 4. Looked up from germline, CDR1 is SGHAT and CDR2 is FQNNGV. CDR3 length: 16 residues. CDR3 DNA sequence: TGTGCCAGCAGCTTAGAGGTAGCGGGTCCCTACAATGAGCAGTTCTTC. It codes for CASSLEVAGPYNEQFF.

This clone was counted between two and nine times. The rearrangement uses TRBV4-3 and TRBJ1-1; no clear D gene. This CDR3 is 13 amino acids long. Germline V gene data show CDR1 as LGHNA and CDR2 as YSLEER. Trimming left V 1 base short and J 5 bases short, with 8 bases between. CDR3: CASSQARETEAFF. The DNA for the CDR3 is TGCGCCAGCAGCCAAGCAAGGGAGACTGAAGCTTTCTTT.

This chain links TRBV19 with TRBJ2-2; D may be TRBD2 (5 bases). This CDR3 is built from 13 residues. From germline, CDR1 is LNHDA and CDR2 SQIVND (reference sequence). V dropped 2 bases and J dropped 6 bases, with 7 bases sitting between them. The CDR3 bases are TGTGCCAGTAGTATACCCGGGGCCGGGGAGCTGTTTTTT. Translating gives CASSIPGAGELFF.

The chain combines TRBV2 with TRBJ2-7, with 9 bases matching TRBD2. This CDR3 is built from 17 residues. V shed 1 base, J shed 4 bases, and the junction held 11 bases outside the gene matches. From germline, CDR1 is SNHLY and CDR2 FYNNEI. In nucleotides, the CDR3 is TGTGCCAGCAGTGAAGGGGCGTGGGCGGGAGGGACTTACGAGCAGTACTTC. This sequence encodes CASSEGAWAGGTYEQYF. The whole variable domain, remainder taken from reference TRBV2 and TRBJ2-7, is EPEVTQTPSHQVTQMGQEVILRCVPISNHLYFYWYRQILGQKVEFLVSFYNNEISEKSEIFDDQFSVERPDGSNFTLKIRSTKLEDSAMYFCASSEGAWAGGTYEQYFGPGTRLTVT.

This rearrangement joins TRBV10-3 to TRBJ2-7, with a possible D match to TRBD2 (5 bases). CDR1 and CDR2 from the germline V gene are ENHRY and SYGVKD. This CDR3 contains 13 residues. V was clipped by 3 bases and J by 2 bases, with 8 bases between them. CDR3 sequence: CAISDHGTYEQYF. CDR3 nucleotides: TGTGCCATCAGTGACCACGGGACCTACGAGCAGTACTTC.

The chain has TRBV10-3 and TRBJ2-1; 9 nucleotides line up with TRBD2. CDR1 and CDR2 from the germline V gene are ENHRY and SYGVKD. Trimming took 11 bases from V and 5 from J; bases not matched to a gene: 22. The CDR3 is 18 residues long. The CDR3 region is CAHRREGSRFGLHNEQFF. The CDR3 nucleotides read TGTGCCCACAGGCGGGAGGGCTCGAGGTTTGGTTTGCACAATGAGCAGTTCTTC.

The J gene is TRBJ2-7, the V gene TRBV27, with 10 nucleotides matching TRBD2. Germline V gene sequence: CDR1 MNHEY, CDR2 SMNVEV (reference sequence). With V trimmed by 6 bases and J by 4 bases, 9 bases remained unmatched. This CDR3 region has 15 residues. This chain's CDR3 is CASRRLAGSPYEQYF. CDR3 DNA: TGTGCCAGCAGAAGACTAGCGGGCTCCCCGTACGAGCAGTACTTC.

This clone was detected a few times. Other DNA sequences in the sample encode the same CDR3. CDR3 in DNA: TGTGCCAGCAGCCTAGGACAGGGTGGCCAGCCCCAGCATTTT. Translated, it gives CASSLGQGGQPQHF. J is TRBJ1-5 and V is TRBV3-1 (or the pseudogene TRBV3-2); the match to TRBD1 covers 8 bases. CDR3 size: 14 residues. CDR1 and CDR2 from the germline V gene are LGHDT and YNNKEL (reference sequence). V gave up 4 bases and J gave up 7 bases; unmatched junction bases: 6.

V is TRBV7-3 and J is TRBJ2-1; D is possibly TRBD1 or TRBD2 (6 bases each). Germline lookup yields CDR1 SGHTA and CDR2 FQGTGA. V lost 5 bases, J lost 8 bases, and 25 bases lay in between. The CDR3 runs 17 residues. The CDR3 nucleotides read TGTGCCAGCAGCCCGGGGGCAGGGATTGGTTACGGGGATGAGCAGTTCTTC. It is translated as CASSPGAGIGYGDEQFF.

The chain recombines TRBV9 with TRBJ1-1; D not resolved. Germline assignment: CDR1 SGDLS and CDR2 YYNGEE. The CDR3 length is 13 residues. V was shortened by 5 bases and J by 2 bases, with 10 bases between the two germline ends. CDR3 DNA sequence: TGTGCCAGCAGTGCCGGAGGCAACACTGAAGCTTTCTTT. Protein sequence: CASSAGGNTEAFF.